Presented here are 28 T cell receptor beta chains from one specimen sequenced in a study of shared clonotypes between healthy human individuals. Naive CD8 isolation took CD45RO-negative cells positively selected for CCR7 and excluded terminally differentiated effector memory CD45RA+ cells. Clones were read by immunoSEQ multiplex PCR, and TCRdb kept only the in-frame ones, dropping some. This sample has about 820,000 clones, with around 93% found just once. The sample was naive CD8+ T cells sorted from blood. The receptor source for this set is a man aged 30 to 45 in good health.

This clone was seen only once. The V call is TRBV7-6, the J call TRBJ2-7; 7 bases match TRBD1. Germline V gives CDR1 SGHVS, CDR2 FNYEAQ. V lost 1 base, J lost 4 bases, and 4 bases stayed unmatched. The CDR3 contains 14 residues. For the CDR3, the DNA is TGTGCCAGCAGCTTAGAGGGACAGCCATACGAGCAGTACTTC. Translating gives CASSLEGQPYEQYF.

Written as DNA, the CDR3 is TGTGCCAGCAGTCCTCTCGAGGGGGAGCTGGGCTACGAGCAGTACTTC. Its translation: CASSPLEGELGYEQYF. The V gene is TRBV28, the J gene TRBJ2-7; D is perhaps TRBD1 (6 bases). Trimming cost V 5 bases and J 3 bases, with 20 bases left between them. The CDR3 length is 16 residues. Germline values: CDR1 MDHEN, CDR2 SYDVKM.

A word on this clone: In the same sample, other DNA sequences code for this CDR3. The genes are TRBV6-5 and TRBJ1-4; D perhaps matches TRBD1 (6 bases). The V end was cut by 3 bases, the J end by 7 bases, with 12 bases between. Germline V gene data show CDR1 as MNHEY and CDR2 as SVGAGI. This CDR3 comprises 14 residues. The CDR3 is CASSYSGAGEKLFF. CDR3 nucleotide sequence: TGTGCCAGCAGTTATTCAGGGGCGGGTGAAAAACTGTTTTTT.

This rearrangement joins TRBV12-2 to TRBJ1-5. TRBV12-2 is designated a pseudogene. This CDR3 region has 17 residues. The chain's CDR3 is CASRSPEGDGACQPQHF. Written as DNA, the CDR3 is TGTGCAAGTCGCTCACCGGAGGGGGACGGCGCTTGTCAGCCCCAGCATTTT.

The J gene is TRBJ1-5, the V gene TRBV6-6; no clear D gene. Trimming took off 8 bases at V and 6 bases at J, with 17 bases between the two ends. Germline V CDR1 and CDR2: MNHNY, SVGAGI (reference sequence). The CDR3 is 14 amino acids. The CDR3 protein is CASSPYDFSQPQHF. In DNA, the CDR3 is TGTGCCAGCTCCCCTTATGACTTCAGTCAGCCCCAGCATTTT.

V is TRBV10-2 and J is TRBJ2-7; D tentatively fits TRBD1 or TRBD2 (5 bases each). Per germline, CDR1 WSHSY and CDR2 SAAADI. V dropped 6 bases and J dropped 2 bases, with 14 bases sitting between them. The CDR3 runs to 14 residues. CDR3 in amino acids: CASRAGTAAYEQYF. In DNA, the CDR3 is TGCGCCAGCAGAGCCGGGACCGCGGCCTACGAGCAGTACTTC.

The V call is TRBV9, the J call TRBJ1-4; D uncertain. The germline CDR1 and CDR2 sequences are SGDLS and YYNGEE. This CDR3 spans 14 amino acids. V was trimmed by 4 bases and J by 8 bases, leaving 15 bases between them. The CDR3 DNA reads as TGTGCCAGCAGCTCCACATCCGGCTCCGAAAAACTGTTTTTT. Translating it yields CASSSTSGSEKLFF.

V gene TRBV7-9 combines with J gene TRBJ2-7; tentative D call: TRBD1 (6 bases). Looked up from germline, CDR1 is SEHNR and CDR2 is FQNEAQ (reference sequence). The CDR3 extends over 16 amino acids. Trimming pared 5 bases from V and 3 bases from J, leaving 20 bases between. The CDR3: CASSTHGQTQLYEQYF. DNA of the CDR3: TGTGCCAGCAGCACCCACGGACAGACCCAACTCTACGAGCAGTACTTC.

The V call is TRBV11-2, the J call TRBJ2-4; D is perhaps TRBD1 (6 bases). The CDR3 is 12 residues long. Germline lookup yields CDR1 SGHAT and CDR2 FQNNGV. V was pared by 5 bases and J by 9 bases, with 11 bases between. The CDR3 DNA sequence: TGTGCCAGCAGCCCACAGGGTACCATTCAGTACTTC. This gives the protein CASSPQGTIQYF. Together with reference TRBV11-2 and TRBJ2-4, the CDR3 gives the full variable domain: EAGVAQSPRYKIIEKRQSVAFWCNPISGHATLYWYQQILGQGPKLLIQFQNNGVVDDSQLPKDRFSAERLKGVDSTLKIQPAKLEDSAVYLCASSPQGTIQYFGAGTRLSVL.

The chain couples TRBV7-6 to TRBJ1-1; 7 bases agree with TRBD1. With V trimmed by 1 base and J by 0 bases, 2 bases remained unmatched. Germline loops: CDR1 SGHVS, CDR2 FNYEAQ. The CDR3 is 15 residues long. The CDR3 bases are TGTGCCAGCAGCTTAGTAGGGGGCATGAACACTGAAGCTTTCTTT. Protein: CASSLVGGMNTEAFF.

V and J are TRBV7-6 and TRBJ2-3, with a tentative D call TRBD2 (6 bases). CDR1 SGHVS and CDR2 FNYEAQ come from the germline V gene. Trimming cost V 2 bases and J 3 bases, with 12 bases left between them. This CDR3 spans 15 amino acids. CDR3 coding DNA: TGTGCCAGCAGCTTATCGGGGGATGATACAGATACGCAGTATTTT. Protein product: CASSLSGDDTDTQYF.

This chain joins TRBV2 and TRBJ2-7; D gene uncertain. The V gene's germline CDR1 is SNHLY and CDR2 FYNNEI. V lost 0 bases, J lost 3 bases, and 12 bases lay in between. This CDR3 spans 15 amino acids. CDR3 region: CASSEALPRNYEQYF. The CDR3 bases are TGTGCCAGCAGTGAAGCGCTTCCGCGGAACTACGAGCAGTACTTC. The full variable domain, with the rest looked up from reference TRBV2 and TRBJ2-7, is EPEVTQTPSHQVTQMGQEVILRCVPISNHLYFYWYRQILGQKVEFLVSFYNNEISEKSEIFDDQFSVERPDGSNFTLKIRSTKLEDSAMYFCASSEALPRNYEQYFGPGTRLTVT.

J is TRBJ2-7 and V is TRBV7-9; 7 positions match TRBD1. J lost 7 bases, V lost 4 bases, and 10 bases had no gene match. The germline V gene has CDR1 SEHNR and CDR2 FQNEAQ (reference sequence). The CDR3 consists of 14 residues. CDR3 nucleotides: TGTGCCAGCAGCTGGGACAGTTTCCCTGGGGAGCAGTACTTC. Residues: CASSWDSFPGEQYF.

V and J are TRBV5-4 and TRBJ2-7; 13 bases map to TRBD2. V lost 0 bases, J lost 6 bases, and 6 bases stayed unmatched. The CDR3 spans 16 residues. CDR1 is SGHNT and CDR2 is YYREEE in the germline V gene (reference sequence). This CDR3 reads CASSLAGGLAGSEQYF. The CDR3 nucleotides read TGTGCCAGCAGCTTGGCGGGGGGACTAGCGGGAAGCGAGCAGTACTTC.

The V call is TRBV7-9, the J call TRBJ2-1; D assignment may be TRBD1 or TRBD2 (5 bases each). The germline V gene has CDR1 SEHNR and CDR2 FQNEAQ (reference sequence). The CDR3 extends over 13 amino acids. Trimming took 6 bases from V and 4 from J, leaving 10 bases between them. The CDR3 DNA follows: TGTGCCAGCAGAGAGGGGAATTACAATGAGCAGTTCTTC. Encoded protein: CASREGNYNEQFF.

Turning to this clone: A read error may produce the germline difference seen at one junction end. The V and J genes are TRBV29-1 and TRBJ2-5; no clear D. Germline CDR1 SQVTM, CDR2 ANQGSEA. This CDR3 spans 12 amino acids. The CDR3 protein is CSVEDLPEAQYF. DNA of the CDR3: TGCAGCGTTGAAGATCTTCCAGAGGCCCAGTACTTC.

Here the CDR3 DNA reads TGTGCCAGCAGCGGGACTAGCGGAAACCAAGAGACCCAGTACTTC. Encoded protein: CASSGTSGNQETQYF. This chain links TRBV6-5 with TRBJ2-5; TRBD2 agrees at 11 bases. Germline trimming cut 6 bases from V and 0 bases from J; bases unmatched to any gene: 3. The CDR3 is made up of 15 amino acids. From germline, CDR1 is MNHEY and CDR2 SVGAGI.

This rearrangement joins TRBV11-2 to TRBJ2-7, with TRBD2 matching 9 bases. Germline trimming cut 5 bases from V and 4 bases from J; bases unmatched to any gene: 6. Germline CDR1 and CDR2: SGHAT and FQNNGV. This CDR3 has 14 amino acids. The CDR3: CASSSASGTYEQYF. CDR3 in DNA: TGTGCCAGCAGCAGTGCTAGCGGGACGTACGAGCAGTACTTC.

This clone was detected only a few times. The chain couples TRBV28 to TRBJ2-7; weak D call: TRBD2 (6 bases). With 2 bases removed from V and 3 bases from J, the gap between germline ends came to 14 bases. The CDR3 is 15 amino acids. Germline lookup yields CDR1 MDHEN and CDR2 SYDVKM. CDR3 in DNA: TGTGCCAGCAGTTTACGACTAGTTAACGGCTACGAGCAGTACTTC. Amino acid sequence: CASSLRLVNGYEQYF. The full variable domain, its missing parts supplied by reference TRBV28 and TRBJ2-7, is DVKVTQSSRYLVKRTGEKVFLECVQDMDHENMFWYRQDPGLGLRLIYFSYDVKMKEKGDIPEGYSVSREKKERFSLILESASTNQTSMYLCASSLRLVNGYEQYFGPGTRLTVT.

The gene calls are TRBV7-9 and TRBJ2-3; D call uncertain. CDR3 length equals 12 residues. V lost 7 bases to trimming and J lost 5 bases, with 10 bases between them. Germline V CDR1 and CDR2: SEHNR, FQNEAQ (reference sequence). CDR3: CASTPVGDTQYF. CDR3 bases: TGTGCCAGCACCCCGGTGGGAGATACGCAGTATTTT. Using reference TRBV7-9 and TRBJ2-3 for the parts outside the CDR3, the full variable domain is DTGVSQNPRHKITKRGQNVTFRCDPISEHNRLYWYRQTLGQGPEFLTYFQNEAQLEKSRLLSDRFSAERPKGSFSTLEIQRTEQGDSAMYLCASTPVGDTQYFGPGTRLTVL.

The V call is TRBV7-9, the J call TRBJ2-1, with D perhaps TRBD2 (6 bases). Germline V lookup: CDR1 SEHNR, CDR2 FQNEAQ (reference sequence). The CDR3 is 13 residues long. The V end was cut by 4 bases, the J end by 6 bases, with 10 bases between. CDR3 nucleotides: TGTGCCAGCAGCTCGTCGACTAGCAATGAGCAGTTCTTC. This translates into CASSSSTSNEQFF.

In regard to this clone: The sample holds other DNA sequences that translate to the same CDR3. V is TRBV4-3 and J is TRBJ2-4, with D maybe TRBD1 (5 bases). Between the trimmed V and J ends, which lost 0 bases and 4 bases, there was a span of 10 bases. The CDR3 runs 15 residues. The germline V gene encodes CDR1 LGHNA and CDR2 YSLEER. The CDR3 DNA reads as TGCGCCAGCAGCCAAGATGGGCAGGGAAAAAACATTCAGTACTTC. The encoded protein is CASSQDGQGKNIQYF.

The gene calls are TRBV4-1 and TRBJ2-7, with TRBD2 matching 11 bases. Germline CDR1 and CDR2: MGHRA and YSYEKL. J gave up 3 bases and V 0 bases, and 7 bases lay outside the gene matches. This CDR3 spans 17 amino acids. The CDR3 DNA follows: TGCGCCAGCAGCCAAGACGCGGCTACTAGCGGGAGCTACGAGCAGTACTTC. Its protein is CASSQDAATSGSYEQYF.

In this sample, this clone turned up once. The chain is built from TRBV7-9 and TRBJ1-4; no firm D call. This CDR3 region has 14 residues. CDR1 is SEHNR and CDR2 is FQNEAQ in the germline V gene (reference sequence). V was trimmed by 5 bases and J by 6 bases, leaving 13 bases between them. CDR3 sequence reads: CASSLSGAYEKLFF. The CDR3 DNA reads TGTGCCAGCAGCCTATCGGGAGCCTATGAAAAACTGTTTTTT.

The V gene is TRBV5-1, the J gene TRBJ1-4; the D is unclear. V was cut by 0 bases and J by 3 bases, with 9 bases left in between. Germline loops: CDR1 SGHRS, CDR2 YFSETQ. The length of the CDR3 is 15 residues. The CDR3 DNA reads as TGCGCCAGCAGCTTGGAGCGGGGAGCTAATGAAAAACTGTTTTTT. It is translated as CASSLERGANEKLFF.

CDR3 nucleotides: TGTGCCAGCAGAACCGGGACAGGGTTCTACGAGCAGTACTTC. Translated: CASRTGTGFYEQYF. The J gene is TRBJ2-7, the V gene TRBV6-5, with 9 bases matching TRBD1. Germline V lookup: CDR1 MNHEY, CDR2 SVGAGI. The CDR3 contains 14 residues. Germline trimming cut 6 bases from V and 3 bases from J; bases unmatched to any gene: 6.

This rearrangement joins TRBV28 to TRBJ2-6, with D uncertain. Deletions cut 5 bases from V and 3 bases from J, with 8 bases between. CDR1 MDHEN and CDR2 SYDVKM come from the germline V gene. The CDR3 runs 14 residues. CDR3 sequence: CASSSVYGANVLTF. In nucleotides, the CDR3 is TGTGCCAGCAGTAGTGTGTATGGGGCCAACGTCCTGACTTTC. Using reference TRBV28 and TRBJ2-6 for the parts outside the CDR3, the full variable domain is DVKVTQSSRYLVKRTGEKVFLECVQDMDHENMFWYRQDPGLGLRLIYFSYDVKMKEKGDIPEGYSVSREKKERFSLILESASTNQTSMYLCASSSVYGANVLTFGAGSRLTVL.

The CDR3 loop reads CASSPGTSGRNEQFF. CDR3 nucleotides: TGTGCCAGCAGCCCCGGGACTAGCGGGAGAAATGAGCAGTTCTTC. The rearrangement uses TRBV13 and TRBJ2-1, with 14 bases that match TRBD2. Germline CDR1 and CDR2: PRHDT and FYEKMQ (reference sequence). V was clipped by 5 bases and J by 7 bases; unmatched bases: 4. This CDR3 has 15 residues.